The clone carrying this TCR beta chain came up a few times. The antigen remains unidentified. Each gene name is a mouse one. From the germline J gene comes the end of the CDR3, since the read stops 1 residue before it. The germline CDR1 and CDR2 sequences are NNHDY and SYVADS. This CDR3 has 14 amino acids. V lost 1 base and J 5 bases, leaving 9 bases between the germline ends. The data were produced by immunoSEQ multiplex PCR, yet TCRdb's version contains in-frame clones alone and is incomplete. The table lists some 3,900 clones, roughly 50% of them singletons. Time point indicated: mouse harvest day 7 after allogeneic transplant. Tail vein injection delivered 10^7 T-cell-depleted bone marrow cells and 10^6 splenic CD5+ T cells. Mice had MHC-mismatched B6 into BALB/c GVHD, sampled day 7 or 14. The data are from a study of tissue T cells after allogeneic stem cell transplantation. Study observations and caveats: Only a limited share of tissue TCRs appeared in blood or spleen. Anatomically similar tissues had similar TCR repertoires within each patient. Shared clones across patients were few; motif clustering revealed tissue-specific shared signatures.

The rearrangement links TRBV13-3 to TRBJ2-2; maybe TRBD1 (6 bases). What was sequenced was lymph node tissue. The sequence was obtained from a female BALB/c mouse given C57BL/6 T cells with graft-versus-host disease after an allogeneic hematopoietic cell transplant. The CDR3 bases that were read are TGTGCCAGCAGTGATAGGGGGAGGACCGGGCAGCTCTAC. This translates into CASSDRGRTGQLY. The entire CDR3 protein reads CASSDRGRTGQLYF.